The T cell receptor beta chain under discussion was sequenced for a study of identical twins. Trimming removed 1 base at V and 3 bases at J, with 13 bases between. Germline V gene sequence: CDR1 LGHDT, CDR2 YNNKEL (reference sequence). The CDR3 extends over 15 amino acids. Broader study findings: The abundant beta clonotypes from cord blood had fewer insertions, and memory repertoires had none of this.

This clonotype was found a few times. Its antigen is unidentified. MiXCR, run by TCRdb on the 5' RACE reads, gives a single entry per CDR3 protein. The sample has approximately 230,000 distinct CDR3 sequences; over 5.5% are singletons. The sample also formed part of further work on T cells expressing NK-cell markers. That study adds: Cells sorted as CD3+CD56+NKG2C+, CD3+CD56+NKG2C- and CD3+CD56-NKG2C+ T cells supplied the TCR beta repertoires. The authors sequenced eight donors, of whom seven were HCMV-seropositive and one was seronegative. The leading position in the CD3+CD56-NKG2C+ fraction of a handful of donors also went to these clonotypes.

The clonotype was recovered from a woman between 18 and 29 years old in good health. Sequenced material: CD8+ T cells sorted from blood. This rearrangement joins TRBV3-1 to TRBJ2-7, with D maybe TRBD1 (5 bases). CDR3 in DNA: TGTGCCAGCAGCCAAGGGTTTCAGGGTTTCTACGAGCAGTACTTC. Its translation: CASSQGFQGFYEQYF.